These 28 T cell receptor beta chains came from one sample sequenced in a study of OX40 agonist ivuxolimab in advanced cancers. TCRdb's table, derived via immunoSEQ multiplex PCR, lists solely in-frame clones and lacks some. The sample records about 50,000 clones, 86% being singletons. The material sequenced was CD4+ or CD8+ T cells sorted from blood, taken in a trial of the OX40 agonist ivuxolimab. These receptors all stem from an adult with an advanced solid tumor such as melanoma, head and neck, liver or kidney cancer.

The genes are TRBV19 and TRBJ2-5; 7 positions agree with TRBD2. The CDR3 runs to 15 residues. The trim removed 5 bases at V and 5 bases at J, leaving 11 bases unmatched. Germline V gives CDR1 LNHDA, CDR2 SQIVND (reference sequence). Here the CDR3 reads CASSPQSSGGETQYF. The CDR3 DNA is TGTGCCAGTAGTCCCCAATCTAGCGGAGGGGAGACCCAGTACTTC.

The chain couples TRBV18 to TRBJ2-1; possibly TRBD1 for D (6 bases). Trimming pared 3 bases from V and 8 bases from J, leaving 23 bases between. Germline assignment: CDR1 KGHSH and CDR2 LQKENI. The CDR3 covers 17 residues. CDR3 nucleotide sequence: TGTGCCAGCTCACCTCAAAAAACAGGGTCGGCTACAGATGAGCAGTTCTTC. This translates into CASSPQKTGSATDEQFF.

V gene TRBV7-9 combines with J gene TRBJ2-3; 11 bases map to TRBD2. CDR1 and CDR2 (germline): SEHNR, FQNEAQ (reference sequence). The V gene end was trimmed by 5 bases and the J gene end by 4 bases; junction bases not matched to a gene: 8. CDR3 length equals 16 residues. CDR3 nucleotide sequence: TGTGCCAGCAGCGCCACTAGCGGGAGTATCGCAGATACGCAGTATTTT. Translated: CASSATSGSIADTQYF.

The chain recombines TRBV25-1 with TRBJ2-7, with D possibly TRBD1 on 8 matching bases. CDR1 MGHDK and CDR2 SYGVNS come from the germline V gene. The CDR3 totals 14 residues. With 7 bases removed from V and 3 bases from J, the gap between germline ends came to 16 bases. In DNA form, the CDR3 reads TGTGCCAGCAACCCGGGGGGACAGGTCTACGAGCAGTACTTC. The encoded protein is CASNPGGQVYEQYF.

Only one count was recorded for this clone. The V and J genes are TRBV5-4 and TRBJ1-1; unclear D gene. Germline V CDR1 and CDR2: SGHNT, YYREEE (reference sequence). V lost 3 bases and J 6 bases, leaving 15 bases between the germline ends. The CDR3 is made up of 14 amino acids. The CDR3 bases are TGTGCCAGCAGCTCCATTTTTCAGCGGTCTGAAGCTTTCTTT. It encodes CASSSIFQRSEAFF.

The chain has TRBV2 and TRBJ1-3, with D possibly being TRBD1 (5 bases). Trimming left V 8 bases short and J 0 bases short, with 14 bases between. Germline CDR1 SNHLY, CDR2 FYNNEI. The CDR3 has 15 residues. CDR3 loop: CASRGGEGSGNTIYF. For the CDR3, the DNA is TGTGCCAGCCGTGGGGGGGAAGGCTCTGGAAACACCATATATTTT.

V and J are TRBV11-2 and TRBJ1-3; D unclear. Trimming stripped 1 base from V and 0 bases from J, with 10 bases between. CDR3 size: 16 residues. The germline CDR1 and CDR2 sequences are SGHAT and FQNNGV. CDR3 region: CASSLGLATSGNTIYF. CDR3 nucleotide sequence: TGTGCCAGCAGCTTAGGGCTGGCGACCTCTGGAAACACCATATATTTT.

J is TRBJ1-1 and V is TRBV29-1; 7 bases are a match to TRBD1. V shed 3 bases and J 5 bases; nucleotides not matched to a gene: 3. CDR1 and CDR2 from the germline V gene are SQVTM and ANQGSEA. This CDR3 has 12 residues. As DNA, the CDR3 is TGCAGCGTTGATCAGGGGGGGACTGAAGCTTTCTTT. Protein sequence: CSVDQGGTEAFF.

Here the CDR3 DNA reads TGTGCCAGCAGTCCCAATTCCTACAATGAGCAGTTCTTC. It codes for CASSPNSYNEQFF. V gene TRBV2 combines with J gene TRBJ2-1; D gene uncertain. Deletions cut 5 bases from V and 1 base from J, with 6 bases between. From germline, CDR1 is SNHLY and CDR2 FYNNEI. This CDR3 region has 13 residues.

This clone appeared once. CDR3 coding DNA: TGCGCCAGCAGCCCTAGCTCCTACGAGCAGTACTTC. Translated, it gives CASSPSSYEQYF. This chain joins TRBV5-1 and TRBJ2-7; D is uncertain. Per germline, CDR1 SGHRS and CDR2 YFSETQ. Trimming left V 4 bases short and J 0 bases short, with 5 bases between. The CDR3 contains 12 residues.

The CDR3 protein is CASSLGQGHTGELFF. The CDR3 DNA follows: TGCGCCAGCAGCTTAGGACAGGGTCACACCGGGGAGCTGTTTTTT. The J gene is TRBJ2-2, the V gene TRBV5-1; 8 bases align to TRBD1. The germline V gene encodes CDR1 SGHRS and CDR2 YFSETQ. The CDR3 is made up of 15 amino acids. The V and J ends lost 2 bases and 3 bases, in that order; junction bases with no gene match: 3.

J is TRBJ2-7 and V is TRBV28; D remains unclear. The CDR3 extends over 11 amino acids. Germline CDR1 is MDHEN and CDR2 is SYDVKM. The V end was cut by 5 bases, the J end by 6 bases, with 8 bases between. The chain's CDR3 is CASSLLFEQYF. CDR3 nucleotides: TGTGCCAGCAGTCTCCTATTCGAGCAGTACTTC.

The chain carries TRBV7-9 and TRBJ2-2, with D perhaps being TRBD1 or TRBD2 (5 bases each). CDR1 is SEHNR, CDR2 FQNEAQ, per germline (reference sequence). The V gene lost 0 bases and the J gene lost 5 bases, with 16 bases spanning the gap. CDR3 size: 17 residues. The CDR3 region is CASSLALLGDGTGELFF. Written as DNA, the CDR3 is TGTGCCAGCAGCTTAGCGTTACTAGGGGACGGGACCGGGGAGCTGTTTTTT.

This sequence joins TRBV2 and TRBJ2-3; D might be TRBD1 (6 bases). Trimming pared 2 bases from V and 6 bases from J, leaving 21 bases between. Germline V gene data show CDR1 as SNHLY and CDR2 as FYNNEI. This CDR3 has 17 residues. The CDR3 nucleotides read TGTGCCAGCAGTGAACCCAGGGGCCGACAGTCTGGGGATACGCAGTATTTT. Its protein is CASSEPRGRQSGDTQYF.

This chain joins TRBV7-6 and TRBJ2-3, with 9 bases aligning to TRBD2. The CDR3 consists of 17 residues. V dropped 1 base and J dropped 1; count of bases not matched to a gene: 6. Germline values: CDR1 SGHVS, CDR2 FNYEAQ. Here the CDR3 DNA reads TGTGCCAGCAGCTTAGGCATTAGCGGGAGTGGCACAGATACGCAGTATTTT. This encodes CASSLGISGSGTDTQYF.

The V call is TRBV4-1, the J call TRBJ2-3, with D perhaps TRBD1 or TRBD2 (5 bases each). Trimming pared 1 base from V and 1 base from J, leaving 9 bases between. Germline-derived CDR1 and CDR2 are MGHRA and YSYEKL. CDR3 length: 15 amino acids. CDR3 sequence (DNA): TGCGCCAGCAGCCAAGCGGGGACCGGCACAGATACGCAGTATTTT. Residues: CASSQAGTGTDTQYF.

The rearrangement links TRBV7-3 to TRBJ1-1, with 8 bases that match TRBD1. This CDR3 is built from 13 residues. The J segment lost 8 bases and the V segment lost 6 bases, leaving 8 bases of the junction unmatched. The germline V gene encodes CDR1 SGHTA and CDR2 FQGTGA. CDR3 region: CASRPTGGREAFF. DNA of the CDR3: TGTGCCAGCAGGCCTACAGGGGGGCGCGAAGCTTTCTTT. Full variable domain (rest looked up from reference TRBV7-3 and TRBJ1-1): GAGVSQTPSNKVTEKGKYVELRCDPISGHTALYWYRQSLGQGPEFLIYFQGTGAADDSGLPNDRFFAVRPEGSVSTLKIQRTERGDSAVYLCASRPTGGREAFFGQGTRLTVV.

This clone was recorded only once. The rearrangement uses TRBV4-1 and TRBJ1-5; TRBD1 matches 10 bases. V dropped 5 bases and J dropped 7; count of bases not matched to a gene: 5. From germline, CDR1 is MGHRA and CDR2 YSYEKL. The CDR3 totals 14 residues. The CDR3 region is CASSSGQGQQPQHF. The DNA for the CDR3 is TGCGCCAGCAGCTCGGGACAGGGGCAGCAGCCCCAGCATTTT.

The chain couples TRBV25-1 to TRBJ2-5, with D uncertain. The J call may not be correct, given that the DNA end is closer to TRBJ2-7. The CDR3 runs 11 residues. The germline CDR1 and CDR2 sequences are MGHDK and SYGVNS. This CDR3 reads CASSEFYEQYF. CDR3 coding DNA: TGTGCCAGCAGTGAATTCTACGAGCAGTACTTC.

The V gene is TRBV7-2, the J gene TRBJ2-3, with 9 bases that match TRBD1. Germline V gene data show CDR1 as SGHTA and CDR2 as FQGNSA. The CDR3 runs to 13 residues. V was clipped by 1 base and J by 11 bases; unmatched bases: 4. CDR3 in DNA: TGTGCCAGCAGCTTAGGGACAGGGGTTTTGCAGTATTTT. This gives the protein CASSLGTGVLQYF.

The CDR3 DNA sequence: TGTGCCAGCAGTTTTCTTTTGGACAGGCTTAATCAGCCCCAGCATTTT. As protein: CASSFLLDRLNQPQHF. The chain has TRBV28 and TRBJ1-5; 7 bases fit TRBD1. J gave up 4 bases and V 3 bases, and 9 bases lay outside the gene matches. CDR3 length: 16 amino acids. Germline CDR1 MDHEN, CDR2 SYDVKM.

CDR3 residues: CASSYRGLAGGEQFF. The CDR3 nucleotides are TGTGCCAGCAGTTACCGAGGACTAGCGGGAGGTGAGCAGTTCTTC. The J gene is TRBJ2-1, the V gene TRBV6-5; 14 bases are shared with TRBD2. This CDR3 spans 15 amino acids. V lost 2 bases to trimming and J lost 9 bases; unmatched junction nucleotides: 3. Germline V gene data show CDR1 as MNHEY and CDR2 as SVGAGI.

V usage is TRBV6-1 and J usage is TRBJ2-7; D tentatively reads TRBD1 or TRBD2 (5 bases each). This CDR3 has 14 amino acids. Germline V lookup: CDR1 MNHNS, CDR2 SASEGT. V was trimmed by 7 bases and J by 2 bases, leaving 15 bases between them. CDR3 amino acids: CASTLAGAPYEQYF. CDR3 coding DNA: TGTGCCAGCACCCTAGCCGGGGCCCCCTACGAGCAGTACTTC.

The CDR3 reads CASSLSGSEYNEQFF. The CDR3 nucleotides read TGTGCCAGCAGCTTAAGCGGGAGCGAGTACAATGAGCAGTTCTTC. The rearrangement joins TRBV7-2 to TRBJ2-1, with 8 bases identical to TRBD2. Losses at the gene ends were 2 bases for V and 4 bases for J; bases not matched to a gene: 4. The CDR3 spans 15 residues. The germline gives CDR1 SGHTA, CDR2 FQGNSA.

The chain is built from TRBV2 and TRBJ2-1; 10 nucleotides align to TRBD2. This CDR3 spans 15 amino acids. V lost 6 bases to trimming and J lost 2 bases; unmatched junction nucleotides: 4. Germline lookup yields CDR1 SNHLY and CDR2 FYNNEI. CDR3 region: CASSGTSAPYNEQFF. For the CDR3, the DNA is TGTGCCAGCAGCGGGACTAGCGCTCCCTACAATGAGCAGTTCTTC.

The gene calls are TRBV11-2 and TRBJ2-7; 8 nucleotides line up with TRBD2. Germline V gene sequence: CDR1 SGHAT, CDR2 FQNNGV. The CDR3 is made up of 14 amino acids. The J segment lost 2 bases and the V segment lost 6 bases, leaving 6 bases of the junction unmatched. The CDR3 nucleotides are TGTGCCAGCAGTCCAACTAGCGGACCCTACGAGCAGTACTTC. It translates to CASSPTSGPYEQYF.

The rearrangement uses TRBV5-1 and TRBJ2-5, with D unresolved. This CDR3 comprises 12 residues. V lost 0 bases and J 5 bases, leaving 5 bases between the germline ends. The germline CDR1 and CDR2 sequences are SGHRS and YFSETQ. The CDR3 nucleotides are TGCGCCAGCAGCTTGGCCTTGGAGACCCAGTACTTC. Translating it yields CASSLALETQYF.

This chain uses TRBV18 with TRBJ2-5; possible D gene TRBD1, 5 bases. Trimming removed 3 bases from V and 0 bases from J, with 8 bases in between. Germline assignment: CDR1 KGHSH and CDR2 LQKENI. The CDR3 spans 14 residues. The CDR3: CASSPPRDQETQYF. CDR3 sequence (DNA): TGTGCCAGCTCACCGCCCAGGGACCAAGAGACCCAGTACTTC.